What follows are 13 T cell receptor beta chains derived from one specimen sequenced in a study of early stage breast cancer tumors. Clones were read by immunoSEQ multiplex PCR, and TCRdb kept only the in-frame ones, dropping some. Here the sample spans tens of thousands of clones, approximately 72% being singletons. Sequenced material: blood. These receptors were taken from a person aged 50 to 59 with breast cancer.

This clone was detected only a few times. CDR3 protein: CASSQDLVRETQYF. The CDR3 DNA sequence: TGCGCCAGCAGCCAAGATCTGGTCCGGGAGACCCAGTACTTC. The V gene is TRBV4-1, the J gene TRBJ2-5, with D uncertain. CDR3 length: 14 residues. V was shortened by 0 bases and J by 5 bases, with 10 bases between the two germline ends. The germline V gene encodes CDR1 MGHRA and CDR2 YSYEKL.

The gene calls are TRBV5-8 and TRBJ2-3; 7 bases are a match to TRBD1. The germline V gene has CDR1 SGHTS and CDR2 YDEGEE. V trimming: 3 bases; J trimming: 6 bases; junction bases outside the gene matches: 7. This CDR3 is 14 amino acids long. DNA for the CDR3: TGTGCCAGCAGCTATAGGGACAGTCGGGATACGCAGTATTTT. Translated: CASSYRDSRDTQYF.

The chain combines TRBV7-9 with TRBJ2-3, with D perhaps matching TRBD2 (6 bases). CDR3 size: 14 residues. Germline CDR1 is SEHNR and CDR2 is FQNEAQ (reference sequence). Trimming pared 5 bases from V and 6 bases from J, leaving 15 bases between. The DNA of the CDR3 is TGTGCCAGCAGCAGGGAGGCCCTCTTGGATACGCAGTATTTT. Its protein is CASSREALLDTQYF.

This clone was seen only once. The junction and the germline gene differ at one end; a read error may be behind it. The chain uses TRBV7-7 and TRBJ2-5; D may be TRBD1 (5 bases). Looked up from germline, CDR1 is SSHAT and CDR2 is FNYEAQ (reference sequence). This CDR3 has 15 residues. DNA of the CDR3: TGTGCTAGCACACGCGCTGACAGTGGCCAAGAGACCCAGTACTTC. It codes for CASTRADSGQETQYF.

The chain is built from TRBV11-3 and TRBJ1-3; D is possibly TRBD1 (6 bases). The V gene lost 5 bases and the J gene lost 3 bases, with 14 bases spanning the gap. Germline V gives CDR1 SGHNT, CDR2 YENEEA. CDR3 length: 15 residues. This chain's CDR3 is CASSPGGILGNTIYF. The CDR3 DNA is TGTGCCAGCAGCCCGGGGGGCATCCTTGGAAACACCATATATTTT.

This clone was found a few times. This chain uses TRBV15 with TRBJ2-5; 7 bases match TRBD2. Germline CDR1 reads LNHNV; CDR2 reads YYDKDF (reference sequence). The CDR3 totals 19 residues. J lost 0 bases, V lost 0 bases, and 13 bases had no gene match. CDR3 amino acids: CATSRDRSGIYTYQETQYF. The CDR3 region has the DNA TGTGCCACCAGCAGAGATAGGAGCGGGATCTATACATACCAAGAGACCCAGTACTTC.

V and J are TRBV11-3 and TRBJ2-7; D might be TRBD2 (6 bases). Germline V CDR1 and CDR2: SGHNT, YENEEA. The CDR3 is made up of 14 amino acids. V dropped 7 bases and J dropped 5 bases, with 18 bases sitting between them. CDR3 loop: CASTGREWRDEQYF. The CDR3, as DNA: TGTGCCAGCACTGGAAGAGAGTGGAGGGACGAGCAGTACTTC. The full variable domain, completed using reference TRBV11-3 and TRBJ2-7, is EAGVVQSPRYKIIEKKQPVAFWCNPISGHNTLYWYLQNLGQGPELLIRYENEEAVDDSQLPKDRFSAERLKGVDSTLKIQPAELGDSAVYLCASTGREWRDEQYFGPGTRLTVT.

V is TRBV10-2 and J is TRBJ2-3, with 10 bases lining up with TRBD2. This CDR3 is built from 16 residues. Trimming removed 6 bases from V and 5 bases from J; junction bases left unmatched: 11. Germline-derived CDR1 and CDR2 are WSHSY and SAAADI. The CDR3 region is CASRTSGGALRDTQYF. The CDR3 region has the DNA TGCGCCAGCAGAACAAGCGGGGGGGCCTTAAGAGATACGCAGTATTTT.

The chain uses TRBV7-2 and TRBJ1-3; TRBD1 agrees at 8 bases. Germline values: CDR1 SGHTA, CDR2 FQGNSA. This CDR3 contains 15 residues. Trimming cost V 5 bases and J 2 bases; bases outside gene matches: 5. CDR3 residues: CASSPETGAGNTIYF. The CDR3 DNA sequence: TGTGCCAGCAGCCCAGAGACAGGGGCTGGAAACACCATATATTTT.

This clone was seen more than once but under ten times. The chain uses TRBV10-2 and TRBJ1-1; TRBD1 aligns across 11 bases. CDR1 and CDR2 from the germline V gene are WSHSY and SAAADI. The CDR3 covers 14 residues. Germline trimming cut 6 bases from V and 1 base from J; bases unmatched to any gene: 1. The CDR3 protein is CASRGQGGNTEAFF. The CDR3, as DNA: TGCGCCAGCAGGGGACAGGGGGGGAACACTGAAGCTTTCTTT.

The chain recombines TRBV11-3 with TRBJ1-4, with D perhaps matching TRBD1 (6 bases). Germline-derived CDR1 and CDR2 are SGHNT and YENEEA. V was pared by 5 bases and J by 0 bases, with 19 bases between. This CDR3 has 18 amino acids. CDR3 protein: CASSPRTEEFATNEKLFF. For the CDR3, the DNA is TGTGCCAGCAGCCCTCGGACAGAAGAATTTGCAACTAATGAAAAACTGTTTTTT.

V and J are TRBV11-3 and TRBJ1-2; possible D gene TRBD1, 6 bases. The CDR3 runs 13 residues. Germline-derived CDR1 and CDR2 are SGHNT and YENEEA. V was shortened by 4 bases and J by 0 bases, with 6 bases between the two germline ends. This chain's CDR3 is CASSWTANYGYTF. CDR3 sequence (DNA): TGTGCCAGCAGCTGGACAGCTAACTATGGCTACACCTTC.

This chain connects TRBV7-2 to TRBJ2-5; D call uncertain. Trimming took 0 bases from V and 2 from J, leaving 4 bases between them. Germline V gives CDR1 SGHTA, CDR2 FQGNSA. The CDR3 spans 13 residues. The CDR3: CASSLAPQETQYF. The DNA for the CDR3 is TGTGCCAGCAGCTTAGCCCCGCAAGAGACCCAGTACTTC. Filled out from reference TRBV7-2 and TRBJ2-5, the complete variable domain reads GAGVSQSPSNKVTEKGKDVELRCDPISGHTALYWYRQSLGQGLEFLIYFQGNSAPDKSGLPSDRFSAERTGGSVSTLTIQRTQQEDSAVYLCASSLAPQETQYFGPGTRLLVL.